These T cell receptor beta chains were read from a single sample in a study of T cell repertoires in cytomegalovirus infection. Their antigens are not known. Each CDR3 protein is one row after TCRdb ran MiXCR on the reads. The profile shows about 920,000 distinct CDR3 sequences, roughly 30% of them singletons. Sequenced material: cultured CD8+ T cells from PBMCs, taken from culture after CMV antigen stimulation. Receptors were obtained from a human donor in good health (CMV status not recorded). Some clones in this sample may be carry-over from other donors' samples. CDR3s include the opening cysteine and the closing phenylalanine or tryptophan. Each record gives: V gene, CDR3 protein.

TRBV6-5 | CASGLRRNYEQYF
TRBV6-2/TRBV6-3 | CATRGELVDYQIYGDEQFF
TRBV4-1 | CASSHWQGDQETQYF
TRBV7-2 | CASSHTGLAAPDTQYF
TRBV27 | CASSPSQVHEQFF
TRBV7-8 | CASSLEPGRFTDTQYF
TRBV7-9 | CASSVIGLAGLNEQFF
TRBV27 | CASSGHKYEQYF
TRBV3-1 | CASSQGQGPHQPQHF
TRBV11-2 | CASSPHAGDQPQHF
TRBV7-8 | CASSAWTDLNYGYTF
TRBV19 | CASSAGTSGDRSYNEQFF
TRBV7-3 | CASSLNLREREKQFF
TRBV29-1 | CSVELIKGRNTEAFF
TRBV27 | CASSLPRQGTDNEQFF
TRBV2 | CASSDQRGTYNEQFF
TRBV7-3 | CASSLIQGVDETQYF
TRBV7-8 | CASRLQGSYNEQFF
TRBV10-3 | CAISEKGTDTQYF
TRBV2 | CASSPVGSHSGANVLTF
TRBV27 | CASSLLAGTGGETQYF
TRBV5-6 | CASSSLGGKDTIYF
TRBV5-1 | CASSLASLGMNTEAFF
TRBV7-2 | CASSPGTGGPLWGYTF
TRBV5-4 | CASSWGVAGVTDTQYF
TRBV11-1 | CASSLEGSEKLFF
TRBV7-6 | CASSLGWGVDNSPLHF
TRBV27 | CASSLSIRAWGYTF